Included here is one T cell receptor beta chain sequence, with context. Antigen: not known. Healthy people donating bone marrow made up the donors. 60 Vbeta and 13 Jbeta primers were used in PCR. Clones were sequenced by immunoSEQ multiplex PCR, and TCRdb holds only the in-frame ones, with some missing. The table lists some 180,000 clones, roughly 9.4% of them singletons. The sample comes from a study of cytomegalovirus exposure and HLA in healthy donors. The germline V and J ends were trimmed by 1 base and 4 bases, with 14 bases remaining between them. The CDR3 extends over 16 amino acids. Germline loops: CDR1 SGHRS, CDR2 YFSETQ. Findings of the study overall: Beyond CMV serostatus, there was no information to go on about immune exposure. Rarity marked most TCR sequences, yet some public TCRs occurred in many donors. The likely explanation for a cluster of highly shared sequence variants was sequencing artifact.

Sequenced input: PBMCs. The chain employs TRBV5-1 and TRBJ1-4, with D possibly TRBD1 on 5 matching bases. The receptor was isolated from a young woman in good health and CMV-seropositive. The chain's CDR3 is CASSLTPGDRNEKLFF. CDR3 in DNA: TGCGCCAGCAGCTTGACCCCGGGGGATCGTAATGAAAAACTGTTTTTT.